The 23 T cell receptor beta chains in this list originate from one sample, sequenced in a study of tumor-infiltrating lymphocytes in primary liver carcinoma. cDNA specific to TCR beta was made from about 550 ng of total RNA, with a constant-region primer employed for priming. Researchers made the TCR beta libraries by running three nested multiplex PCR rounds with slightly modified ARM-PCR. The two initial PCR rounds, nine to eleven cycles each, used TRBV1-TRBV30 forward and C-beta reverse primers. From the multiplex PCR reads, TCRdb called clonotypes with MiXCR, one entry per CDR3 protein. The profile shows over 100,000 distinct CDR3 sequences, about two thirds of them singletons. Each 20-30 mg portion of unsorted bulk tissue served as the source for co-extraction of RNA and DNA. Sequenced: tumor-adjacent normal liver tissue. The receptors derive from an older woman with primary liver carcinoma and hepatitis B virus infection.

This clonotype was seen only once. Its ends do not fully match the called genes, so a read error is possible. The CDR3 loop is CASSLTPGTNVSYNGQFF. CDR3 nucleotides: TGTGCCAGCAGTCTGACACCCGGGACTAACGTCTCCTACAATGGGCAGTTCTTC. The gene calls are TRBV28 and TRBJ2-1; the match to TRBD2 covers 7 bases. CDR1 is MDHEN, CDR2 SYDVKM, per germline. There are 18 residues in the CDR3.

Worth noting for this clonotype: The junction differs from germline at one of its ends, possibly a read error. The chain carries TRBV4-1 and TRBJ2-7, with D maybe TRBD1 (6 bases). Germline CDR1 reads MGHRA; CDR2 reads YSYEKL. This CDR3 comprises 16 residues. CDR3 residues: CASSRAPTGLSYEQYF. The CDR3 DNA is TGCGCCAGCAGCCGAGCTCCAACAGGGCTGTCCTACGAACAGTACTTC.

The sample holds a few counts of this clonotype. The rearrangement uses TRBV28 and TRBJ1-2; maybe TRBD1 (6 bases). The CDR3 loop spans 17 amino acids. Germline V gene sequence: CDR1 MDHEN, CDR2 SYDVKM. Trimming removed 6 bases at V and 5 bases at J, with 25 bases between. Here the CDR3 DNA reads TGTGCCAGCAGACAGAACGCCGCACAGGGTTTAAATTATGGCTACACCTTC. This sequence encodes CASRQNAAQGLNYGYTF.

In the case of this clonotype: The junction shows a germline mismatch at one end, possibly a read error. V is TRBV29-1 and J is TRBJ1-2; D not certain. Germline CDR1 SQVTM, CDR2 ANQGSEA. The CDR3 loop spans 10 amino acids. CDR3 protein: CSMTEVGYTF. Written as DNA, the CDR3 is TGCAGCATGACCGAAGTCGGCTACACTTTC. The complete variable domain, with remaining parts taken from reference TRBV29-1 and TRBJ1-2, reads SAVISQKPSRDICQRGTSLTIQCQVDSQVTMMFWYRQQPGQSLTLIATANQGSEATYESGFVIDKFPISRPNLTFSTLTVSNMSPEDSSIYLCSMTEVGYTFGSGTRLTVV.

A remark on this clonotype: With a much larger clone just one base away, this may be a read error. The chain recombines TRBV5-1 with TRBJ1-4, with 7 nucleotides matching TRBD1. The germline V gene has CDR1 SGHRS and CDR2 YFSETQ. With 4 bases clipped from V and 4 bases from J, the junction kept 4 bases outside the gene matches. The CDR3 sequence is 14 residues long. In nucleotides, the CDR3 is TGCGCCAGCAGCCCGGACAGGCATAATGAAAAACTGTTTTTT. Its protein product is CASSPDRHNEKLFF.

In this sample, this clonotype turned up many times. This chain connects TRBV7-8 to TRBJ2-7, with D unresolved. Trimming removed 4 bases from V and 7 bases from J, with 11 bases in between. Germline lookup yields CDR1 SGHVS and CDR2 FQNEAQ. CDR3 length equals 12 residues. CDR3: CASSSPVSEQYF. The CDR3 region has the DNA TGTGCCAGCAGCTCACCCGTGAGTGAGCAGTACTTC.

To note about this clonotype: Here the CDR3 omits its conserved ending phenylalanine or tryptophan, so a read error is the likely source. The chain joins TRBV11-3 to TRBJ2-3; a weak D match, TRBD2 (6 bases). Germline lookup yields CDR1 SGHNT and CDR2 YENEEA. V was pared by 3 bases and J by 4 bases, with 11 bases between. CDR3 length: 14 residues. The CDR3 region is CASSFRASADTQYC. In nucleotides, the CDR3 is TGTGCCAGCAGCTTTCGGGCTAGCGCAGATACGCAGTATTGT.

A remark on this clonotype: One end of the junction fails to match germline, which may point to a read error. This chain uses TRBV29-1 with TRBJ2-4; D may be TRBD2 (5 bases). The CDR3 runs to 14 residues. Germline V gene sequence: CDR1 SQVTM, CDR2 ANQGSEA. The DNA for the CDR3 is TGCAGCGCGACCGGGAATTTAGGCAAAAGCATTCAGTACTTC. It codes for CSATGNLGKSIQYF.

The chain is built from TRBV7-9 and TRBJ2-5; 9 bases line up with TRBD1. This CDR3 is 15 amino acids long. Unmatched junction bases numbered 13, after V lost 11 bases and J lost 3 bases. The germline gives CDR1 SEHNR, CDR2 FQNEAQ (reference sequence). CDR3 coding DNA: TGTGCCGGTAGCTCCCGGGACAGGGAGAAAGAGACCCAGTACTTC. This encodes CAGSSRDREKETQYF.

Regarding this clonotype: This sequence may be a read error, since a much larger clone differs from it by one base. The chain couples TRBV28 to TRBJ1-5; D ambiguous. Germline assignment: CDR1 MDHEN and CDR2 SYDVKM. The CDR3 runs to 15 residues. In DNA, the CDR3 is TGTGTCAGCAGTTTATCAGGTACGGGGTATCAGCCCCAGCATTTT. The encoded protein is CVSSLSGTGYQPQHF. Drawing the rest from reference TRBV28 and TRBJ1-5, the complete variable domain is DVKVTQSSRYLVKRTGEKVFLECVQDMDHENMFWYRQDPGLGLRLIYFSYDVKMKEKGDIPEGYSVSREKKERFSLILESASTNQTSMYLCVSSLSGTGYQPQHFGDGTRLSIL.

A note on this clonotype: A read error is possible here, since a much larger clone lies one base away. Given the absence of the conserved phenylalanine or tryptophan at the CDR3 end, a read error is likely. The rearrangement links TRBV5-1 to TRBJ1-2; D gene ambiguous. Between the trimmed V and J ends, which lost 4 bases and 0 bases, there was a span of 7 bases. This CDR3 contains 13 residues. In germline, CDR1 is SGHRS, CDR2 YFSETQ. CDR3 DNA: TGCGCCAGCAGCGCGACGGCTAACTATGGCTACACCCTC. Translating it yields CASSATANYGYTL.

This clonotype was counted a few times. The junction and the germline gene differ at one end; a read error may be behind it. The chain carries TRBV11-1 and TRBJ1-1, with a tentative D call TRBD1 (6 bases). CDR3 length: 14 residues. Germline values: CDR1 SGHAT, CDR2 FQDESV (reference sequence). The CDR3, as DNA: TGTGCCAGCAGCATCGGCAGGGGAGGAACTGAGGCTTTCTTT. It codes for CASSIGRGGTEAFF.

This clonotype was recorded at least ten times. This chain links TRBV12-3 or TRBV12-4 with TRBJ2-5, with 11 bases lining up with TRBD2. The CDR3 extends over 15 amino acids. With 7 bases clipped from V and 5 bases from J, the junction kept 9 bases outside the gene matches. CDR3 coding DNA: TGTGCCAGCAACGTAGCGGGAGGGCCTGGGGAGACCCAGTACTTC. It encodes CASNVAGGPGETQYF.

CDR3 DNA sequence: TGTGCCAACAATACAGGGGATGGAAACACCATATATTTT. Translation: CANNTGDGNTIYF. The rearrangement links TRBV6-5 to TRBJ1-3; TRBD1 matches at 7 bases. This CDR3 has 13 amino acids. The ends lost 10 bases at V and 3 bases at J; junction bases unmatched: 6. The germline V gene has CDR1 MNHEY and CDR2 SVGAGI.

This clonotype has only a few counts. Just one base apart from a much larger clone, this may be a read error. The rearrangement uses TRBV4-1 and TRBJ2-1; D is possibly TRBD2 (6 bases). Trimming took 5 bases from V and 10 from J, leaving 18 bases between them. The CDR3 is 14 amino acids. Per germline, CDR1 MGHRA and CDR2 YSYEKL. The CDR3 loop reads CASSASDIPREQFF. The CDR3 bases are TGCGCCAGCAGCGCTAGCGACATACCACGGGAGCAGTTCTTC.

This clonotype was counted many times. The rearrangement links TRBV12-5 to TRBJ2-1; the match to TRBD2 covers 7 bases. V was pared by 1 base and J by 6 bases, with 12 bases of the junction left unmatched. Germline V gene data show CDR1 as LGHNT and CDR2 as FRNRAP. CDR3 size: 17 residues. CDR3 protein: CASGLGTRGSSGNEQFF. In nucleotides, the CDR3 is TGTGCTAGTGGTTTGGGAACCCGCGGGAGTTCAGGCAATGAGCAGTTCTTC.

In this sample, this clonotype turned up many times. The chain employs TRBV6-5 and TRBJ1-2; no definite D call. Germline CDR1 and CDR2: MNHEY and SVGAGI. The CDR3 is 11 amino acids. V shed 6 bases and J shed 7 bases, with 9 bases lying between them. CDR3 nucleotides: TGTGCCAGCAGGTTCAGTACTGGCTACACCTTC. Its protein is CASRFSTGYTF.

Of note for this clonotype: The germline gene is not matched at one end of the junction; a read error may be the cause. The chain couples TRBV29-1 to TRBJ1-1; the D gene is possibly TRBD1 (5 bases). The CDR3 is made up of 14 amino acids. Germline V gene data show CDR1 as SQVTM and CDR2 as ANQGSEA. CDR3 region: CSVDIGGLNTGAFF. CDR3 coding DNA: TGCAGCGTTGATATCGGGGGATTGAACACTGGAGCTTTCTTT.

As regards this clonotype: A much larger clone differs by one base, so this may be a read error. This chain uses TRBV28 with TRBJ2-4; D might be TRBD2 (5 bases). Looked up from germline, CDR1 is MDHEN and CDR2 is SYDVKM. The germline V and J ends were trimmed by 5 bases and 0 bases, with 14 bases remaining between them. The CDR3 extends over 16 amino acids. The DNA for the CDR3 is TGTGCCAGCAGTCCCCTTTGCGGGCTAGCCAAAAACATTCAGTACTTC. It yields the protein CASSPLCGLAKNIQYF.

On this clonotype: The junction shows a germline mismatch at one end, possibly a read error. This chain joins TRBV7-9 and TRBJ2-7, with D tentatively TRBD2 (6 bases). Germline-derived CDR1 and CDR2 are SEHNR and FQNEAQ (reference sequence). The CDR3 is 15 amino acids. DNA for the CDR3: TGTGCCAGCAGCTTAGCGGGGGGTTCTAGCTACGAGCAGTATTTC. Protein: CASSLAGGSSYEQYF.

As concerns this clonotype: One end of the junction varies from germline; a read error may be responsible. The rearrangement joins TRBV7-9 to TRBJ2-7; 8 bases match TRBD2. CDR1 is SEHNR, CDR2 FQNEAQ, per germline (reference sequence). The CDR3 extends over 15 amino acids. The CDR3 is CASSPLAGHSYKQYF. The CDR3 DNA reads TGTGCCAGCAGCCCATTAGCGGGGCACTCCTACAAGCAGTACTTC. Supplemented by reference TRBV7-9 and TRBJ2-7, the full variable domain reads DTGVSQNPRHKITKRGQNVTFRCDPISEHNRLYWYRQTLGQGPEFLTYFQNEAQLEKSRLLSDRFSAERPKGSFSTLEIQRTEQGDSAMYLCASSPLAGHSYKQYFGPGTRLTVT.

The rearrangement joins TRBV14 to TRBJ2-3; 9 bases map to TRBD2. CDR3 size: 17 residues. The trim removed 3 bases at V and 6 bases at J, leaving 13 bases unmatched. Germline V gives CDR1 SGHDN, CDR2 FVKESK. CDR3 protein: CASSHRRWAGGPDTQYF. The CDR3 bases are TGTGCCAGCAGCCACAGAAGGTGGGCGGGAGGGCCGGATACGCAGTATTTT.

As concerns this clonotype: The CDR3 ends on some other residue instead of the conserved phenylalanine or tryptophan, so this is likely a read error. The J gene is TRBJ2-5, the V gene TRBV11-2; 10 positions agree with TRBD2. With 3 bases clipped from V and 11 bases from J, the junction kept 18 bases outside the gene matches. The CDR3 is 17 amino acids. CDR1 and CDR2 (germline): SGHAT, FQNNGV. The CDR3 region is CASSFWASGSQQEAQYI. As DNA, the CDR3 is TGTGCCAGCAGCTTCTGGGCTAGCGGGAGCCAACAAGAGGCTCAGTACATC.